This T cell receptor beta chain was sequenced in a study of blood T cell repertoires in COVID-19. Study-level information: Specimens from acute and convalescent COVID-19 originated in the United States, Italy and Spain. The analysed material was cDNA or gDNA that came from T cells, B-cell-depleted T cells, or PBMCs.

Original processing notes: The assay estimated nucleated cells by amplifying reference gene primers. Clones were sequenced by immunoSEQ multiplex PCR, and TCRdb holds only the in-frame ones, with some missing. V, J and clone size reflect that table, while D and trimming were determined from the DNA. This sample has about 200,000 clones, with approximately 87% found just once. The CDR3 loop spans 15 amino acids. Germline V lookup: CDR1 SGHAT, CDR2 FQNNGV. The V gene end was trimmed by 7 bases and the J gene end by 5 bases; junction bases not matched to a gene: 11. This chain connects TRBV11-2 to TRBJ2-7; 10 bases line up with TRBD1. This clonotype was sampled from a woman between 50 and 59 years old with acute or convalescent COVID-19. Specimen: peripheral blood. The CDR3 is CASTPPGTGVNEQYF. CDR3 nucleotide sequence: TGTGCCAGCACCCCACCTGGGACAGGGGTTAACGAGCAGTACTTC.